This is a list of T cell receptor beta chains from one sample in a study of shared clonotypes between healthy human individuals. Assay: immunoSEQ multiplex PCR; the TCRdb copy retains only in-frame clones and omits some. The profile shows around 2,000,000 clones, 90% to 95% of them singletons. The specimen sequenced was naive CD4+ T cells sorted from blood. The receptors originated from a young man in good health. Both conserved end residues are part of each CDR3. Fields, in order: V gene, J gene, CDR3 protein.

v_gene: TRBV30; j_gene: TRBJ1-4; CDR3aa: CAWSVTSGMEKLFF
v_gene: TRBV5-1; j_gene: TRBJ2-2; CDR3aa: CASSLQTGDNTGELFF
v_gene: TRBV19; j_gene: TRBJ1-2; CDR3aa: CASSIGRGYGYTF
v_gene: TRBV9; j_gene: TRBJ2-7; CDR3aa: CASSNRLAGDPYEQYF
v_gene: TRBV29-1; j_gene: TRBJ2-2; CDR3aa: CSAEAGDANTGELFF
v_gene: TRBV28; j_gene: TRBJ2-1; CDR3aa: CASSLITGRNDEQFF
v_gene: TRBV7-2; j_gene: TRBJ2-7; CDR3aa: CASSAYPGTSGRRGYEQYF
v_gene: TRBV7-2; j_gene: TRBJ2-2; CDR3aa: CASSKGGLAGTGELFF
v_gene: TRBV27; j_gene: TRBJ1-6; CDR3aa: CASSLVRQNSPLHF
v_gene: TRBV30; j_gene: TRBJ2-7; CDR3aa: CAWSKNAPYEQYF
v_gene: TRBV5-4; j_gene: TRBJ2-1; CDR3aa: CASSLVGGGYNEQFF
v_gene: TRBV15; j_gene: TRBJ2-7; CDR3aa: CATSRDRQLEQYF
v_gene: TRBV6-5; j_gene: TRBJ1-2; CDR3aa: CASSYDRENYGYTF
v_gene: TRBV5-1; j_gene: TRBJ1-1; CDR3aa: CASSWGDGPTEAFF
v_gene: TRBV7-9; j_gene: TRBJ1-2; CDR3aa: CASSLGLVGAGGYTF
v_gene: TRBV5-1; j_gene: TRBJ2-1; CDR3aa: CASSLVTGVSFNEQFF
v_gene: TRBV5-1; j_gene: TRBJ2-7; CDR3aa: CASSSLGGETYEQYF
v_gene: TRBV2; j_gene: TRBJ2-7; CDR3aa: CASSGTVQQYF
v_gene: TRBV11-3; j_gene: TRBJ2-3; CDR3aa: CASSPDRPPGGYF
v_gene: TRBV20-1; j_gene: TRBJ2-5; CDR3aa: CSARRGEEQYF
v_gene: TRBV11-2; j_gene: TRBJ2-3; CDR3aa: CASSSQGAGTDTQYF
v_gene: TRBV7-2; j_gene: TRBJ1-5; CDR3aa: CASSFSAEPQHF
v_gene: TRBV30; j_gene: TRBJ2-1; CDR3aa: CASPGLAYNEQFF
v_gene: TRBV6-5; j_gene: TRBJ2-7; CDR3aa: CASSPGGREYEQYF
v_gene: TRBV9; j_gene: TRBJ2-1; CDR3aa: CASSSGPPTQGNEQFF
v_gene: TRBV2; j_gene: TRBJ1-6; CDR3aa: CASSGQGGNSPLHF
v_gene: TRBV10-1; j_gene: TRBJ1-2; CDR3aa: CASSDSGTPNYGYTF
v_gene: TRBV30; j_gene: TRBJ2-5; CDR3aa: CAWEGSAPQETQYF
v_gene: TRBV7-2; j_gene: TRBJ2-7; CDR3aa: CASSPTGVLAYEQYF
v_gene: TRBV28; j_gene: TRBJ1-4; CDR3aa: CASSKPGTANEKLFF
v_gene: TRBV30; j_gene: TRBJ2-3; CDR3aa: CAWTQGDYDTDTQYF
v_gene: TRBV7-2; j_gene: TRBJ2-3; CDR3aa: CASSSRDSNTDTQYF
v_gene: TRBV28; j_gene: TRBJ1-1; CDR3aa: CASTTGSMNTEAFF
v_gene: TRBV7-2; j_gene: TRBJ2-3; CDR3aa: CASSSGYTQYF
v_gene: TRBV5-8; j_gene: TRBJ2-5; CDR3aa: CASSLEPASQETQYF
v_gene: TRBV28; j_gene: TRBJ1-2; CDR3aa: CASSSLAFYGYTF
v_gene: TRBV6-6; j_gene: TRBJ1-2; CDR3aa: CASSYEDRGGYTF
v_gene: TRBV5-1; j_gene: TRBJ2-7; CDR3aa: CASSPRQGSGYEQYF
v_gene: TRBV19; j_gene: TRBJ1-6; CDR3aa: CASSDQGGSPLHF
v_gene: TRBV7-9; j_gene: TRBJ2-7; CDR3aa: CASSPGGQGTYEQYF
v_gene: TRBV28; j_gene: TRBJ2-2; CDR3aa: CASTRGAWAGELFF
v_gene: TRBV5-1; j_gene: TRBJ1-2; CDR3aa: CASSLGTGESLDGYTF
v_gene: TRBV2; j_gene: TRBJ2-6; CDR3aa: CASSVGVAGANVLTF
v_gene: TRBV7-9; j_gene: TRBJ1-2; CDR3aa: CASSLGRGFGYTF
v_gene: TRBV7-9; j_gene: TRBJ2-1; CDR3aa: CASSLVLAINEQFF
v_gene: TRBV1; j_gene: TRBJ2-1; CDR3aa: CTSSQEGFGGNAYNEQFF
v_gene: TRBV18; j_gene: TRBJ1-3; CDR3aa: CASSPGGSGNTIYF
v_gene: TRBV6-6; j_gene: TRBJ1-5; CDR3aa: CASRIDYSNQPQHF
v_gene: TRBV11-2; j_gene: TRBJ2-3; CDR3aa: CASSLVGGGTTDTQYF
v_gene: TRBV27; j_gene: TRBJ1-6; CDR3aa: CASGYRSSYNSPLHF
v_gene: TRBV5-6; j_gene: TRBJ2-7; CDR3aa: CASSLEGYGRKSYEQYF
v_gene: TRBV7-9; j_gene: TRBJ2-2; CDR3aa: CATEAGENTGELFF
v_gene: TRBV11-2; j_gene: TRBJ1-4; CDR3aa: CASSLYRAEKLFF
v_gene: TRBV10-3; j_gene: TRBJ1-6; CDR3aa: CAISTGNYNSPLHF
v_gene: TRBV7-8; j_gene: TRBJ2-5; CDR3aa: CASSLGLQETQYF
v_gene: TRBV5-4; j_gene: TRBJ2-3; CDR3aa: CASNSGEARSTDTQYF
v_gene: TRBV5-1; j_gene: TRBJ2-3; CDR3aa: CASSSPWGKTSTDTQYF
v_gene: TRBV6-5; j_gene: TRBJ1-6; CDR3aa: CASSYRGLGSPLHF